This TCR beta chain was recorded in a study of CD8+ T cells in alopecia areata. The authors extracted RNA and reverse transcribed it into cDNA as the sequencing template. This table comes from immunoSEQ multiplex PCR, and its TCRdb copy is limited to in-frame clones, with some not included. This table holds about 180,000 clones, approximately 50% found once. This CDR3 is built from 14 residues. The J segment lost 7 bases and the V segment lost 4 bases, leaving 9 bases of the junction unmatched. CDR1 is SQVTM, CDR2 ANQGSEA, per germline. Specified treatment: oral pan-JAK inhibitor, 5-10 mg twice daily.

The source material was CD8+ T cells sorted from blood, sampled around week 53, from a patient treated with tofacitinib. The chain joins TRBV29-1 to TRBJ1-2, with 10 bases fitting TRBD1. The clonotype originates from a human donor with alopecia areata. This chain's CDR3 is CSVGRDRGLSGYTF. CDR3 nucleotides: TGCAGCGTTGGGAGAGACAGGGGGCTGTCTGGCTACACCTTC. Together with reference TRBV29-1 and TRBJ1-2, the CDR3 gives the full variable domain: SAVISQKPSRDICQRGTSLTIQCQVDSQVTMMFWYRQQPGQSLTLIATANQGSEATYESGFVIDKFPISRPNLTFSTLTVSNMSPEDSSIYLCSVGRDRGLSGYTFGSGTRLTVV.